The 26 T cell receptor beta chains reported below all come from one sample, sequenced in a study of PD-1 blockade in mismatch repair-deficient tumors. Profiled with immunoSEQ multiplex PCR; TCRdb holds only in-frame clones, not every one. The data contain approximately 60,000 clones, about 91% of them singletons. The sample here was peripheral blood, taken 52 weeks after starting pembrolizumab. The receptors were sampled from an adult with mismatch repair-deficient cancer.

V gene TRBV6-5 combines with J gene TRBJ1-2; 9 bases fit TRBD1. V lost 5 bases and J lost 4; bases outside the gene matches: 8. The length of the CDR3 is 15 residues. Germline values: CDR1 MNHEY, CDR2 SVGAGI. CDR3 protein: CASSRTGERVYGYTF. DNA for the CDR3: TGTGCCAGCAGTCGGACAGGGGAAAGGGTCTATGGCTACACCTTC.

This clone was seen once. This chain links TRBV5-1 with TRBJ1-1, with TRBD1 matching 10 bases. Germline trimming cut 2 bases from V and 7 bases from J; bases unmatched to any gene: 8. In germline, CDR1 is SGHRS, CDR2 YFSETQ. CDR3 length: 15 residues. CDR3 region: CASSLRTGGVSEAFF. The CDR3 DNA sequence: TGCGCCAGCAGCTTACGGACAGGGGGGGTGAGTGAAGCTTTCTTT.

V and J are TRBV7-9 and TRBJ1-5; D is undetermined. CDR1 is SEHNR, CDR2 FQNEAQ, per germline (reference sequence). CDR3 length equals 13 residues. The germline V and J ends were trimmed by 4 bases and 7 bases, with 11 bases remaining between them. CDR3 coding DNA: TGTGCCAGCAGCTCCCTTTCCGCCCAGCCCCAGCATTTT. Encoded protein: CASSSLSAQPQHF.

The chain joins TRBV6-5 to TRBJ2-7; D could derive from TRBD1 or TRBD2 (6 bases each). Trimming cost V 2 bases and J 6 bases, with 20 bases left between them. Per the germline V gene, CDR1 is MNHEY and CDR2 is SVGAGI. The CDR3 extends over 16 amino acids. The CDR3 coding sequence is TGTGCCAGCAGTTACCAGGGGCGGGGATCTCCGGGCGAGCAGTACTTC. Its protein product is CASSYQGRGSPGEQYF.

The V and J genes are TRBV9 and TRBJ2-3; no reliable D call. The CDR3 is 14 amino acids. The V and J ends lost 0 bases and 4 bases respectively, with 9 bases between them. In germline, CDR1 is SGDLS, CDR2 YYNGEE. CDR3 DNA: TGTGCCAGCAGCGTAGGAGACTCCCCAGATACGCAGTATTTT. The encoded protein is CASSVGDSPDTQYF.

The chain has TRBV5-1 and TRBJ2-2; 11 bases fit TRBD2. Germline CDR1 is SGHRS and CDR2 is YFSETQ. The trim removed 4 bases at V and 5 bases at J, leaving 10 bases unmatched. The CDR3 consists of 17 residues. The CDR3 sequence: CASSKTTSGSITGELFF. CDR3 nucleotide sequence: TGCGCCAGCAGCAAAACCACTAGCGGGAGTATAACCGGGGAGCTGTTTTTT.

The CDR3 nucleotides read TGTGCCAGCAGGAAAACAGGGATTGGATTTGGGTATGGCTACACCTTC. It yields the protein CASRKTGIGFGYGYTF. The genes are TRBV9 and TRBJ1-2, with TRBD1 as a possible D gene (6 bases). The CDR3 loop spans 16 amino acids. Trimming removed 5 bases from V and 5 bases from J, with 22 bases in between. Germline CDR1 SGDLS, CDR2 YYNGEE.

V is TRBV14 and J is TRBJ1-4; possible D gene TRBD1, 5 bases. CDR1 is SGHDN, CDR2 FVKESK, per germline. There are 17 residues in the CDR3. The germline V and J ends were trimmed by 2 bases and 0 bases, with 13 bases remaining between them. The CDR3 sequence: CASSQPGHFATNEKLFF. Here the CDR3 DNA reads TGTGCCAGCAGCCAACCTGGACACTTTGCAACTAATGAAAAACTGTTTTTT.

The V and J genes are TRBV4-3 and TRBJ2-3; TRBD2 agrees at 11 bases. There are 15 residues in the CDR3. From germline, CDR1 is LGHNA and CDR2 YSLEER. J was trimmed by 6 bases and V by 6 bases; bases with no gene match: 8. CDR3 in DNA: TGCGCCAGCAGGACGGGACTAGCGGCCCCGGATACGCAGTATTTT. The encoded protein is CASRTGLAAPDTQYF.

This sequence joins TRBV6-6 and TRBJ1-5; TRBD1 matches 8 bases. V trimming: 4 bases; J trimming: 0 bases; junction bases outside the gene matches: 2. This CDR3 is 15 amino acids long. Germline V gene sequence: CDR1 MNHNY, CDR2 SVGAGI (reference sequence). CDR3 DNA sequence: TGTGCCAGCAGTTCAGGGGGCCGTAGCAATCAGCCCCAGCATTTT. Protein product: CASSSGGRSNQPQHF.

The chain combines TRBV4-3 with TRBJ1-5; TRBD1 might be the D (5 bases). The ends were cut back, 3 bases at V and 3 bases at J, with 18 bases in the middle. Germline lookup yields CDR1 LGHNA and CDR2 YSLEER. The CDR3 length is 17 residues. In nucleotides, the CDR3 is TGCGCCAGCAGCCAGGGACCGGGCGAGGGAAACAATCAGCCCCAGCATTTT. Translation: CASSQGPGEGNNQPQHF.

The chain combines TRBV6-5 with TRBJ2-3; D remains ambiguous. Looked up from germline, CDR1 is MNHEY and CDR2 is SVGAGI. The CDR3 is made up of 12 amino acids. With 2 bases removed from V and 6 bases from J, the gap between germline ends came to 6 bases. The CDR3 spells CASSYLDDTQYF. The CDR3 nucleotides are TGTGCCAGCAGTTACCTAGACGATACGCAGTATTTT.

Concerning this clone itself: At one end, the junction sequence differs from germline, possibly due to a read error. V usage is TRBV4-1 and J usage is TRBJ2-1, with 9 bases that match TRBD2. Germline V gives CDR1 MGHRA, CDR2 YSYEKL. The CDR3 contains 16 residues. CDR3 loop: CASTQTPGLADNEQFF. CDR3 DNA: TGCGCCAGCACCCAAACGCCGGGACTAGCTGACAATGAGCAGTTCTTC.

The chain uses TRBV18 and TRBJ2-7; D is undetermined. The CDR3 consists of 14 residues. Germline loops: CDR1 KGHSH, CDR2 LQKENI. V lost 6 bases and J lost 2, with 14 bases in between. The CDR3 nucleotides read TGTGCCAGCTCCCCGGGTAGGGCCCCCTACGAGCAGTACTTC. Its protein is CASSPGRAPYEQYF.

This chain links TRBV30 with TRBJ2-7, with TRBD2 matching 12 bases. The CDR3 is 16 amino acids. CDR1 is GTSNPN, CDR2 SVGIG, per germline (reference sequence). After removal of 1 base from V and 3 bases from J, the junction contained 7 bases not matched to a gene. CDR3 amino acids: CAWSATSGRYYYEQYF. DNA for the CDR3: TGTGCCTGGAGTGCGACTAGCGGGAGATACTACTACGAGCAGTACTTC.

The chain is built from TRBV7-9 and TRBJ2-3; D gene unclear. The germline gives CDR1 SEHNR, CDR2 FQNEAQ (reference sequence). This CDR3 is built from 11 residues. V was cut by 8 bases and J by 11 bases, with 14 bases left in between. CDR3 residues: CASRITGQQYF. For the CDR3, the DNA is TGTGCCAGCCGGATTACCGGCCAGCAGTATTTT.

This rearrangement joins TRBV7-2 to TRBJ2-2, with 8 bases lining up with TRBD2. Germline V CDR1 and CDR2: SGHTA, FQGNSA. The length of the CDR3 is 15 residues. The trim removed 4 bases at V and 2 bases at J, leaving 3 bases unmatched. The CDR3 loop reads CASSSTSGNTGELFF. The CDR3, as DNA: TGTGCCAGCAGCTCCACTAGCGGTAACACCGGGGAGCTGTTTTTT.

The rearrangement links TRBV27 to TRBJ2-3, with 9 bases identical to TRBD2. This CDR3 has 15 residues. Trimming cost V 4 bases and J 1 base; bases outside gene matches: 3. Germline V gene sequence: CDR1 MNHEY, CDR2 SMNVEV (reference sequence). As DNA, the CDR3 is TGTGCCAGCAGTTCCAGGACTAGCGGCACAGATACGCAGTATTTT. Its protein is CASSSRTSGTDTQYF.

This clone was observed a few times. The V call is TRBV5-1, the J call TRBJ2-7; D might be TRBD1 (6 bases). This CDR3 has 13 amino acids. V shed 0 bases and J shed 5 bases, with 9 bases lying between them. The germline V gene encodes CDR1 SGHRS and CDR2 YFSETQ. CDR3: CASSLAQGHEQYF. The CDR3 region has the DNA TGCGCCAGCAGCTTGGCACAGGGTCACGAGCAGTACTTC.

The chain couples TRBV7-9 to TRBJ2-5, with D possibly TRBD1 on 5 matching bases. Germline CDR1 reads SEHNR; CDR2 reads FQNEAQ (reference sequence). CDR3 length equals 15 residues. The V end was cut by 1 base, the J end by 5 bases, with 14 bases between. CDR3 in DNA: TGTGCCAGCAGCTTAGAAGCAGGGTCCCACGAGACCCAGTACTTC. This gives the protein CASSLEAGSHETQYF.

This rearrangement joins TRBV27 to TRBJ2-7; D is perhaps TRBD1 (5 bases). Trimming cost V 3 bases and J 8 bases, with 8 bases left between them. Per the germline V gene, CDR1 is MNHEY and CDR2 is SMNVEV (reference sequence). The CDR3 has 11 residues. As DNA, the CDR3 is TGTGCCAGCAGTTTCGCAGGGCAGCAGTACTTC. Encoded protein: CASSFAGQQYF.

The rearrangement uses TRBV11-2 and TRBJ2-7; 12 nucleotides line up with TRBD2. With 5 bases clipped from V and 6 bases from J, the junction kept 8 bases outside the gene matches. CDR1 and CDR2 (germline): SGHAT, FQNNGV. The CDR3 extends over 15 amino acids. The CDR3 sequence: CASSLRLAGVLEQYF. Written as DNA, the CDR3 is TGTGCCAGCAGCCTCAGACTAGCGGGAGTTCTCGAGCAGTACTTC.

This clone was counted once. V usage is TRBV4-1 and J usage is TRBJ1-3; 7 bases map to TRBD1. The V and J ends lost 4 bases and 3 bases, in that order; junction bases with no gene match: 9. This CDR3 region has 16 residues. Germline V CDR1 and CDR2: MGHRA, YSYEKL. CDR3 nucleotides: TGCGCCAGCAGCCCTCGAGACAGGGTTCTTGGAAACACCATATATTTT. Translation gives CASSPRDRVLGNTIYF.

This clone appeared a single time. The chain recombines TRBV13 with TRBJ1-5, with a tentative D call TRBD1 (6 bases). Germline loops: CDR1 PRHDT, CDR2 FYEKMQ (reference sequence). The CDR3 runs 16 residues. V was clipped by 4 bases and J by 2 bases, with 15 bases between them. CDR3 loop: CASSSSGEGGNQPQHF. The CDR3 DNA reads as TGTGCCAGCAGCTCCTCAGGGGAAGGGGGCAATCAGCCCCAGCATTTT. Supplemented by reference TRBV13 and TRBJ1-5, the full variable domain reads AAGVIQSPRHLIKEKRETATLKCYPIPRHDTVYWYQQGPGQDPQFLISFYEKMQSDKGSIPDRFSAQQFSDYHSELNMSSLELGDSALYFCASSSSGEGGNQPQHFGDGTRLSIL.

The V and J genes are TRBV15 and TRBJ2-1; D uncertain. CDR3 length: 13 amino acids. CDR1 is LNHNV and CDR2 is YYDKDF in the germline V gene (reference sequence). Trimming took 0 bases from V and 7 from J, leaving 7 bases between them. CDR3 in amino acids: CATSRDEGNEQFF. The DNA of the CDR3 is TGTGCCACCAGCAGAGACGAAGGGAATGAGCAGTTCTTC.

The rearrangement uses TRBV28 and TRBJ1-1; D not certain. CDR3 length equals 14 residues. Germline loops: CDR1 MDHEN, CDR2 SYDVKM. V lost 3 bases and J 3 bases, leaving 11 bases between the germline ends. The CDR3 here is CASSLRGFDTEAFF. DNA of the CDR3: TGTGCCAGCAGTTTGAGAGGCTTCGACACTGAAGCTTTCTTT.